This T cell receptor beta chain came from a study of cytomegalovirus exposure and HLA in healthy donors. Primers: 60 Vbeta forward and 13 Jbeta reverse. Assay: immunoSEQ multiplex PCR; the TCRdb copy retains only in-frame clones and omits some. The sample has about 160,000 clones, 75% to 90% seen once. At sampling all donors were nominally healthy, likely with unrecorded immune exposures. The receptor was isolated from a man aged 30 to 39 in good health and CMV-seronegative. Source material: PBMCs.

CDR3 DNA sequence: TGTGCCAGCAGCCAGGCGTTCTTC. It translates to CASSQAFF. V gene TRBV7-9 combines with J gene TRBJ2-1; D unresolved. The CDR3 has 8 residues. Germline V CDR1 and CDR2: SEHNR, FQNEAQ (reference sequence). V lost 5 bases, J lost 15 bases, and 5 bases lay in between.